Below, one T cell receptor beta chain is given with its context. These data are taken from a study of type 1 and type 2 diabetes patients. Turning to the study itself: Participants included type 1 and type 2 diabetes patients plus nondiabetic controls. Sequencing for the whole study yielded 18,976,912 paired-end reads.

Genomic DNA was the PCR template. A primer set of 30 forward and 13 reverse primers amplified the CDR3. TCRdb analysed the multiplex PCR reads with MiXCR anew, one entry per CDR3 protein. Counted here are 250,000 to 300,000 distinct CDR3 sequences, roughly 44% occurring once; the ten biggest clones make up roughly an eighth. Donors had no other autoimmune disease or infection in four weeks. The CDR3 runs to 12 residues. With 6 bases removed from V and 5 bases from J, the gap between germline ends came to 11 bases. In germline, CDR1 is SGHRS, CDR2 YFSETQ. This chain links TRBV5-1 with TRBJ2-5; the D gene is possibly TRBD1 (7 bases). The receptor was isolated from a man between 18 and 29 years old with type 2 diabetes. Material for sequencing was peripheral blood mononuclear cells (PBMCs). The CDR3 DNA reads TGCGCCAGCAATCCAGGGGGGGAGACCCAGTACTTC. Amino acids: CASNPGGETQYF.